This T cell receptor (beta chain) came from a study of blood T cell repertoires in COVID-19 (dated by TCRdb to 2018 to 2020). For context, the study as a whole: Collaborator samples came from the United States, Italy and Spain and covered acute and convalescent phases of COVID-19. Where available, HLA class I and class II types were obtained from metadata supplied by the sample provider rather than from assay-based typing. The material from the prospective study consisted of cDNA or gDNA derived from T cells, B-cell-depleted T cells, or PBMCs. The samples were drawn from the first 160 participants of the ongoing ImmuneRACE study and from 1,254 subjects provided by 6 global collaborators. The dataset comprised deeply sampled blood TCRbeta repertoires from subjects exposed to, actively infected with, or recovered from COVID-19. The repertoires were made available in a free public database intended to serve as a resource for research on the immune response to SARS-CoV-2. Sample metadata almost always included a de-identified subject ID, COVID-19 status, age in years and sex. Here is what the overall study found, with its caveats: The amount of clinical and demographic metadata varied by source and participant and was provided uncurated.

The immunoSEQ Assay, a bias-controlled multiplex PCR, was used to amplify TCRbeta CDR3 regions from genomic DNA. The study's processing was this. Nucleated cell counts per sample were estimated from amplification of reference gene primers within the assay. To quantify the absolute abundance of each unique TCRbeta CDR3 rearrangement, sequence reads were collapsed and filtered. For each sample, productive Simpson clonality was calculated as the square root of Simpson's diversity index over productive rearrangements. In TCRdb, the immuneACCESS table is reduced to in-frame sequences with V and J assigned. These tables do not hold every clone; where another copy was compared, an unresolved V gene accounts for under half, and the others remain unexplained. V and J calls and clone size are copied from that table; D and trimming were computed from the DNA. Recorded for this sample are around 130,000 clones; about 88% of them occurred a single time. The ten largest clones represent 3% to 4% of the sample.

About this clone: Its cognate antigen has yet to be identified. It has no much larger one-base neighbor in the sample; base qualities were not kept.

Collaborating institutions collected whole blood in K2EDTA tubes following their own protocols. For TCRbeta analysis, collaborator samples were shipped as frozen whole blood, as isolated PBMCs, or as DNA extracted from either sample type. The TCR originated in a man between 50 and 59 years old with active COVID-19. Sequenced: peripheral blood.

The CDR3 region: CASRGTGGNIQYF. The nucleotide sequence is TGTGCCAGCAGGGGGACAGGCGGAAACATTCAGTACTTC. The chain couples TRBV2 to TRBJ2-4, with 8 bases in between that match TRBD1. Reading the germline V gene gives CDR1 SNHLY and CDR2 FYNNEI. Clipping removes 6 bases from V and 6 bases from J, with 4 as the unmatched junction base count. The CDR3 spans 13 residues, from the cysteine through the phenylalanine. Just the 39-base CDR3 DNA is kept, in frame starting at base 1.